A single sample is the source of the 13 T cell receptor beta chains below, sequenced in a study of T-cell reconstitution after alpha-beta-depleted transplantation in children. TCRbeta library preparation incorporated unique molecular identifiers. Each CDR3 protein gets one entry after TCRdb re-called the PCR reads with MiXCR. The sample yields approximately 400,000 distinct CDR3 sequences, about a tenth seen once. Specimen: PBMCs from the stem cell graft donor, collected from the stem cell graft. The receptor set was obtained from a human donor who donated a stem cell graft to a child with acute myeloid leukemia.

This clonotype was counted ten times or more. The rearrangement links TRBV29-1 to TRBJ2-3, with D possibly matching TRBD2 (5 bases). Germline V gives CDR1 SQVTM, CDR2 ANQGSEA. The CDR3 contains 13 residues. Trimming cost V 8 bases and J 6 bases, with 18 bases left between them. The chain's CDR3 is CSWSGNHMDTQYF. DNA for the CDR3: TGCAGCTGGAGCGGTAACCACATGGATACGCAGTATTTT.

This clonotype was recorded a few times. The chain uses TRBV5-6 and TRBJ1-4; D might be TRBD1 (6 bases). In germline, CDR1 is SGHDT, CDR2 YYEEEE. Trimming took 4 bases from V and 5 from J, leaving 15 bases between them. CDR3 length: 15 residues. The CDR3 DNA follows: TGTGCCAGCAGCCAGAAAATGGGGGCCAATGAAAAACTGTTTTTT. This codes for CASSQKMGANEKLFF.

A few counts support this clonotype. The chain combines TRBV7-8 with TRBJ1-4; D perhaps matches TRBD1 (6 bases). The CDR3 spans 17 residues. The V gene's germline CDR1 is SGHVS and CDR2 FQNEAQ. The germline V and J ends were trimmed by 1 base and 3 bases, with 15 bases remaining between them. This chain's CDR3 is CASSLVGGLVANEKLFF. The CDR3 nucleotides are TGTGCCAGCAGCTTAGTTGGGGGGCTCGTGGCTAATGAAAAACTGTTTTTT.

The chain has TRBV3-1 and TRBJ1-6; no clear D. V dropped 8 bases and J dropped 8 bases, with 10 bases sitting between them. Per germline, CDR1 LGHDT and CDR2 YNNKEL (reference sequence). CDR3 length equals 12 residues. This CDR3 reads CASGSDDSPLHF. The CDR3 DNA is TGTGCCAGCGGTTCTGATGATTCACCCCTCCACTTT.

This clonotype was observed a handful of times. V and J are TRBV6-5 and TRBJ2-2; D is undetermined. Trimming shortened V by 0 bases and J by 4 bases, and 6 bases separated the two germline ends. This CDR3 spans 14 amino acids. In germline, CDR1 is MNHEY, CDR2 SVGAGI. As DNA, the CDR3 is TGTGCCAGCAGTTACTCGCCTACCACCGGGGAGCTGTTTTTT. This translates into CASSYSPTTGELFF.

This clonotype was observed a handful of times. The genes are TRBV20-1 and TRBJ2-1, with 7 bases aligning to TRBD1. There are 11 residues in the CDR3. Trimming took 6 bases from V and 12 from J; bases not matched to a gene: 8. Germline CDR1 reads DFQATT; CDR2 reads SNEGSKA (reference sequence). This CDR3 reads CSALGRGLQFF. The CDR3, as DNA: TGCAGTGCGCTTGGAAGGGGGCTGCAGTTCTTC.

This clonotype occurred many times. The rearrangement links TRBV5-1 to TRBJ2-1; 7 nucleotides match TRBD1. Germline CDR1 reads SGHRS; CDR2 reads YFSETQ. V was clipped by 2 bases and J by 4 bases; unmatched bases: 3. CDR3 size: 14 residues. The CDR3 DNA reads TGCGCCAGCAGCTTAGGACAGGAATACAATGAGCAGTTCTTC. It encodes CASSLGQEYNEQFF. The full variable domain, completed using reference TRBV5-1 and TRBJ2-1, is KAGVTQTPRYLIKTRGQQVTLSCSPISGHRSVSWYQQTPGQGLQFLFEYFSETQRNKGNFPGRFSGRQFSNSRSEMNVSTLELGDSALYLCASSLGQEYNEQFFGPGTRLTVL.

The chain joins TRBV20-1 to TRBJ1-5, with 10 bases aligning to TRBD1. This CDR3 has 14 residues. V lost 5 bases, J lost 8 bases, and 9 bases stayed unmatched. Germline assignment: CDR1 DFQATT and CDR2 SNEGSKA (reference sequence). DNA for the CDR3: TGCAGTGCTTTGACAGGGGGCCCGGCTAAGCCCCAGCATTTT. Protein product: CSALTGGPAKPQHF.

The chain uses TRBV6-4 and TRBJ1-5; perhaps TRBD1 as D (6 bases). The CDR3 consists of 13 residues. The V end was cut by 2 bases, the J end by 11 bases, with 13 bases between. Per the germline V gene, CDR1 is MRHNA and CDR2 is SNTAGT. Written as DNA, the CDR3 is TGTGCCAGCAGTGACGGACAGCGAAACGCCCAGCATTTT. Amino acids: CASSDGQRNAQHF.

This clonotype has at least ten counts. The chain joins TRBV12-3 or TRBV12-4 to TRBJ1-1; D is ambiguous. CDR3 length equals 11 residues. The V end was cut by 6 bases, the J end by 6 bases, with 8 bases between. The CDR3 DNA sequence: TGTGCCAGCAGACGGGTGGCTGAAGCTTTCTTT. This sequence encodes CASRRVAEAFF.

This clonotype was seen at least ten times. The CDR3 spells CAISELGQAKLFF. The CDR3 bases are TGTGCCATCAGCGAACTCGGACAGGCAAAACTGTTTTTT. The V gene is TRBV10-3, the J gene TRBJ1-4; 7 bases line up with TRBD1. Germline lookup yields CDR1 ENHRY and CDR2 SYGVKD. The CDR3 spans 13 residues. After removal of 6 bases from V and 10 bases from J, the junction contained 8 bases not matched to a gene.

The rearrangement links TRBV7-2 to TRBJ2-3; 13 positions agree with TRBD2. Germline CDR1 and CDR2: SGHTA and FQGNSA. This CDR3 has 15 residues. Trimming took 4 bases from V and 4 from J; bases not matched to a gene: 2. The CDR3 protein is CASSSGLAGPDTQYF. In DNA, the CDR3 is TGTGCCAGCAGCTCGGGACTAGCGGGACCAGATACGCAGTATTTT.

The chain links TRBV7-9 to TRBJ1-5; D is unclear. V was pared by 5 bases and J by 2 bases, with 10 bases between. The germline gives CDR1 SEHNR, CDR2 FQNEAQ (reference sequence). The CDR3 totals 14 residues. CDR3 residues: CASSPPEGNQPQHF. CDR3 DNA: TGTGCCAGCAGCCCCCCCGAAGGCAATCAGCCCCAGCATTTT. The whole variable domain, filled in from reference TRBV7-9 and TRBJ1-5, reads DTGVSQNPRHKITKRGQNVTFRCDPISEHNRLYWYRQTLGQGPEFLTYFQNEAQLEKSRLLSDRFSAERPKGSFSTLEIQRTEQGDSAMYLCASSPPEGNQPQHFGDGTRLSIL.